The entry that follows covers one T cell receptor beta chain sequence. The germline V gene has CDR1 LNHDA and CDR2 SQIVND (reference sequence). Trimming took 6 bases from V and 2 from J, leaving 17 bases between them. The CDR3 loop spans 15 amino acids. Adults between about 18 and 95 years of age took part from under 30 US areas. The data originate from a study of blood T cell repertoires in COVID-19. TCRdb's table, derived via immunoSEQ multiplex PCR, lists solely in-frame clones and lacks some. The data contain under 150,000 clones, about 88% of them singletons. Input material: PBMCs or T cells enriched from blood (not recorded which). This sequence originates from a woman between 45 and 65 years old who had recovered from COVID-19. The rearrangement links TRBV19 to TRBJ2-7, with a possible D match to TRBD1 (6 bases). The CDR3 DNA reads TGTGCCAGTAGCTCCGGACAGCTCCTGGCCTACGAGCAGTACTTC. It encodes CASSSGQLLAYEQYF.